This TCR beta chain was profiled in a study of regulatory T cells in long-lasting Graves disease. This sample's time point: persistent/refractory GD, antithyroid drugs over 5 years with positive TRAb. Following extraction of RNA from PBMCs, that RNA was used to make the TCR library. Germline V lookup: CDR1 SEHNR, CDR2 FQNEAQ (reference sequence). The junction had 5 bases not matched to a gene; V was cut back by 6 bases and J by 5 bases. This CDR3 is 13 amino acids long. Relying on iRepertoire HTBI primers and Arm-PCR of CDR3 regions, the team built TCR beta libraries. One entry per CDR3 protein, called by TCRdb with MiXCR from the multiplex PCR reads. The sample records roughly 470,000 distinct CDR3 sequences, around 20% being singletons.

This TCR came from a female donor with Graves disease. Sample: peripheral blood mononuclear cells (PBMCs), taken when the disease was refractory, from a patient treated with antithyroid drugs. The chain joins TRBV7-9 to TRBJ1-1; 8 bases map to TRBD1. The CDR3 loop is CASRPRGLTEAFF. CDR3 nucleotide sequence: TGTGCCAGCAGACCCAGGGGGCTTACTGAAGCTTTCTTT.